Below, 26 T cell receptor beta chains from the same sample are listed, as sequenced in a study of blood T cell repertoires in COVID-19. The data were produced by immunoSEQ multiplex PCR, yet TCRdb's version contains in-frame clones alone and is incomplete. The sample lists over 150,000 clones; 85% to 95% were seen once. The source material was peripheral blood. The receptors originated from a young man with COVID-19, enrolled during active disease.

The chain is built from TRBV27 and TRBJ1-4; 7 bases map to TRBD1. V lost 6 bases, J lost 10 bases, and 11 bases stayed unmatched. The CDR3 sequence is 14 residues long. The V gene's germline CDR1 is MNHEY and CDR2 SMNVEV (reference sequence). The CDR3 coding sequence is TGTGCCAGCAGGCAACAGGGGCCCGTTGGAAAACTGTTTTTT. Translating gives CASRQQGPVGKLFF.

Turning to this clone: The identical CDR3 is also encoded by other nucleotide sequences in the sample. J is TRBJ1-1 and V is TRBV18; D gene unclear. Germline V gene lookup returns CDR1 KGHSH and CDR2 LQKENI. Trimming pared 2 bases from V and 0 bases from J, leaving 7 bases between. The length of the CDR3 is 14 residues. This CDR3 is CASSPSQMNTEAFF. The CDR3 coding sequence is TGTGCCAGCTCACCATCACAGATGAACACTGAAGCTTTCTTT.

The rearrangement links TRBV2 to TRBJ1-4; 8 nucleotides align to TRBD1. CDR1 and CDR2 (germline): SNHLY, FYNNEI. Trimming at V came to 4 bases and at J to 7 bases, leaving 8 bases not matched to a gene. The length of the CDR3 is 15 residues. The CDR3 nucleotides read TGTGCCAGCAGTGGCCTCCAGGGGGCGGCTGAAAAACTGTTTTTT. Translation gives CASSGLQGAAEKLFF.

V is TRBV6-5 and J is TRBJ2-1; 8 bases are shared with TRBD2. The junction had 6 bases not matched to a gene; V was cut back by 6 bases and J by 5 bases. CDR1 is MNHEY and CDR2 is SVGAGI in the germline V gene. The CDR3 consists of 14 residues. CDR3 region: CASRSGGYNNEQFF. The CDR3 DNA follows: TGTGCCAGCAGGAGCGGGGGCTATAACAATGAGCAGTTCTTC.

The chain is built from TRBV4-1 and TRBJ2-1, with unresolved D. The CDR3 has 16 residues. The V and J ends lost 2 bases and 0 bases respectively, with 11 bases between them. Germline V CDR1 and CDR2: MGHRA, YSYEKL. The CDR3 is CASSQMHTSSYNEQFF. CDR3 nucleotides: TGCGCCAGCAGCCAAATGCATACCAGCTCCTACAATGAGCAGTTCTTC.

The gene calls are TRBV6-5 and TRBJ1-5; D call uncertain. This CDR3 comprises 15 residues. The V gene lost 6 bases and the J gene lost 0 bases, with 12 bases spanning the gap. The germline V gene has CDR1 MNHEY and CDR2 SVGAGI. The CDR3 DNA is TGTGCCAGCAGCCCAAACATCTTTAGCAATCAGCCCCAGCATTTT. Protein product: CASSPNIFSNQPQHF.

The V and J genes are TRBV5-1 and TRBJ1-3, with D unclear. The CDR3 covers 15 residues. The germline gives CDR1 SGHRS, CDR2 YFSETQ. V dropped 1 base and J dropped 1 base, with 9 bases sitting between them. The CDR3 loop reads CASSLSGNSGNTIYF. DNA for the CDR3: TGCGCCAGCAGCTTGTCGGGTAATTCTGGAAACACCATATATTTT. The entire variable domain, with the rest obtained from reference TRBV5-1 and TRBJ1-3, is as follows: KAGVTQTPRYLIKTRGQQVTLSCSPISGHRSVSWYQQTPGQGLQFLFEYFSETQRNKGNFPGRFSGRQFSNSRSEMNVSTLELGDSALYLCASSLSGNSGNTIYFGEGSWLTVV.

This rearrangement joins TRBV24-1 to TRBJ2-1, with D tentatively TRBD2 (5 bases). V was cut by 6 bases and J by 9 bases, with 20 bases left in between. The V gene's germline CDR1 is KGHDR and CDR2 SFDVKD. The CDR3 is 15 amino acids. As DNA, the CDR3 is TGTGCCACCAGTACCGGGAACCTCGCCCGGAGTGAGCAGTTCTTC. Its translation is CATSTGNLARSEQFF.

The chain joins TRBV19 to TRBJ1-1; no clear D gene. Germline-derived CDR1 and CDR2 are LNHDA and SQIVND (reference sequence). Trimming took 4 bases from V and 5 from J, leaving 5 bases between them. The CDR3 totals 11 residues. This chain's CDR3 is CASSTVTEAFF. DNA for the CDR3: TGTGCCAGTAGTACCGTAACTGAAGCTTTCTTT.

The chain uses TRBV19 and TRBJ2-5; 7 nucleotides agree with TRBD1. The ends lost 6 bases at V and 5 bases at J; junction bases unmatched: 6. The CDR3 loop spans 13 amino acids. Germline V CDR1 and CDR2: LNHDA, SQIVND (reference sequence). The CDR3 coding sequence is TGTGCCAGTAGACCGGGACAGAGGGAGACCCAGTACTTC. This codes for CASRPGQRETQYF.

The V and J genes are TRBV19 and TRBJ1-5, with D uncertain. Per the germline V gene, CDR1 is LNHDA and CDR2 is SQIVND (reference sequence). V was cut by 6 bases and J by 2 bases, with 11 bases left in between. There are 14 residues in the CDR3. The CDR3, as DNA: TGTGCCAGTAGACCCGAGGTCGGCAATCAGCCCCAGCATTTT. Translating it yields CASRPEVGNQPQHF.

V is TRBV19 and J is TRBJ2-1, with TRBD1 matching over 8 bases. The V and J ends lost 8 bases and 7 bases, in that order; junction bases with no gene match: 7. The CDR3 consists of 13 residues. Germline V gene sequence: CDR1 LNHDA, CDR2 SQIVND (reference sequence). CDR3: CASSPDRANEQFF. The CDR3, as DNA: TGTGCCAGTTCCCCGGACAGGGCTAATGAGCAGTTCTTC.

A single count supports this clone. The chain couples TRBV27 to TRBJ2-7, with TRBD2 as a possible D gene (7 bases). The germline CDR1 and CDR2 sequences are MNHEY and SMNVEV (reference sequence). The CDR3 has 14 amino acids. The V and J ends lost 5 bases and 0 bases respectively, with 11 bases between them. CDR3 nucleotides: TGTGCCAGCAGTCTGCGGGGGCTCTCCTACGAGCAGTACTTC. Its translation is CASSLRGLSYEQYF.

This chain links TRBV12-3 or TRBV12-4 with TRBJ1-1; maybe TRBD1 (6 bases). CDR3 length: 12 amino acids. Trimming removed 4 bases from V and 10 bases from J, with 13 bases in between. The CDR3 protein is CASSSQGLVAFF. CDR3 nucleotide sequence: TGTGCCAGCAGTTCCCAGGGGTTAGTAGCTTTCTTT.

The V call is TRBV2, the J call TRBJ1-5; no firm D call. From germline, CDR1 is SNHLY and CDR2 FYNNEI. The ends were cut back, 6 bases at V and 3 bases at J, with 9 bases in the middle. The CDR3 runs 13 residues. CDR3 nucleotide sequence: TGTGCCAGCAGGGAGATCCCCAATCAGCCCCAGCATTTT. Amino acids: CASREIPNQPQHF.

The chain joins TRBV11-2 to TRBJ2-7; TRBD1 agrees at 9 bases. The CDR3 contains 13 residues. V was clipped by 5 bases and J by 5 bases; unmatched bases: 4. Germline lookup yields CDR1 SGHAT and CDR2 FQNNGV. CDR3 sequence (DNA): TGTGCCAGCAGCGGGGACAGGGCCCACGAGCAGTACTTC. Translated: CASSGDRAHEQYF.

The chain joins TRBV2 to TRBJ1-6, with D perhaps matching TRBD1 (5 bases). The CDR3 loop spans 15 amino acids. V lost 6 bases and J 6 bases, leaving 15 bases between the germline ends. Germline V gene lookup returns CDR1 SNHLY and CDR2 FYNNEI. The CDR3 region is CASRPTGDSNSPLHF. CDR3 DNA sequence: TGTGCCAGCAGGCCCACGGGGGACTCTAATTCACCCCTCCACTTT.

The J gene is TRBJ2-7, the V gene TRBV5-1; 11 nucleotides agree with TRBD2. This CDR3 is 15 amino acids long. Germline assignment: CDR1 SGHRS and CDR2 YFSETQ. V was pared by 3 bases and J by 2 bases, with 4 bases of the junction left unmatched. CDR3 residues: CASSSVSGGAYEQYF. The CDR3 DNA reads as TGCGCCAGCAGCTCAGTTAGCGGGGGGGCCTACGAGCAGTACTTC.

The chain recombines TRBV5-1 with TRBJ2-3; D gene uncertain. V lost 0 bases to trimming and J lost 2 bases, with 10 bases between them. The CDR3 contains 15 residues. CDR1 is SGHRS and CDR2 is YFSETQ in the germline V gene. The CDR3 DNA reads TGCGCCAGCAGCTTGGGGCGGCACTTCACAGATACGCAGTATTTT. This sequence encodes CASSLGRHFTDTQYF.

The chain couples TRBV12-5 to TRBJ1-4, with D perhaps matching TRBD1 (5 bases). The V end was cut by 0 bases, the J end by 7 bases, with 15 bases between. Germline V gene data show CDR1 as LGHNT and CDR2 as FRNRAP. The CDR3 contains 16 residues. DNA of the CDR3: TGTGCTAGTGGTTTGGTGGGTGCAGGGCATGGTGAAAAACTGTTTTTT. This gives the protein CASGLVGAGHGEKLFF.

The V and J genes are TRBV29-1 and TRBJ2-2, with 9 positions matching TRBD1. Per germline, CDR1 SQVTM and CDR2 ANQGSEA. V shed 6 bases, J shed 2 bases, and the junction held 7 bases outside the gene matches. The CDR3 is made up of 15 amino acids. The CDR3 sequence: CSVDPGQGNTGELFF. In DNA, the CDR3 is TGCAGCGTCGACCCGGGACAGGGAAACACCGGGGAGCTGTTTTTT.

This rearrangement joins TRBV6-5 to TRBJ2-7; tentative D call: TRBD2 (6 bases). The CDR3 contains 13 residues. Between the trimmed V and J ends, which lost 11 bases and 3 bases, there was a span of 17 bases. Germline-derived CDR1 and CDR2 are MNHEY and SVGAGI. The CDR3 spells CAGGDSIFYEQYF. The CDR3 DNA is TGTGCCGGAGGGGACTCCATTTTCTACGAGCAGTACTTC.

The chain combines TRBV4-2 with TRBJ2-3, with a possible D match to TRBD2 (5 bases). Trimming shortened V by 0 bases and J by 3 bases, and 13 bases separated the two germline ends. The CDR3 sequence is 16 residues long. CDR1 LGHNA and CDR2 YNFKEQ come from the germline V gene. CDR3: CASSQESSRETDTQYF. The CDR3 DNA reads as TGTGCCAGCAGCCAAGAGTCTAGCCGTGAGACAGATACGCAGTATTTT.

This sequence joins TRBV5-5 and TRBJ1-2; D may be TRBD1 (5 bases). The CDR3 consists of 12 residues. Trimming stripped 5 bases from V and 3 bases from J, with 8 bases between. CDR1 is SGHKS, CDR2 YYEKEE, per germline (reference sequence). This chain's CDR3 is CASSETDYGYTF. CDR3 in DNA: TGTGCCAGCAGTGAGACAGACTATGGCTACACCTTC.

Worth noting for this clone: Different DNA sequences within this sample yield the same CDR3. This chain connects TRBV18 to TRBJ1-2; 9 positions agree with TRBD1. The CDR3 runs to 15 residues. V lost 0 bases and J lost 2; bases outside the gene matches: 1. Germline CDR1 and CDR2: KGHSH and LQKENI. This CDR3 reads CASSPPGTGNYGYTF. The CDR3 coding sequence is TGTGCCAGCTCACCACCGGGGACAGGGAACTATGGCTACACCTTC.

The genes are TRBV4-1 and TRBJ2-7, with unresolved D. The germline gives CDR1 MGHRA, CDR2 YSYEKL. Trimming stripped 2 bases from V and 0 bases from J, with 11 bases between. There are 15 residues in the CDR3. The CDR3 coding sequence is TGCGCCAGCAGCCAATTAGACATTAGCTCCTACGAGCAGTACTTC. This translates into CASSQLDISSYEQYF.